These 8 T cell receptor beta chains originate from one sample sequenced in a study of Ad26.COV2.S vaccination and SARS-CoV-2 variants. Stated treatment: some 20 received Ad26.COV2.S at low or high dose, single or two shots; about 5 received placebo; per-sample allocation not given. Material that was analyzed had been drawn on day 63 after the first vaccine or placebo injection. TCRdb's table, derived via immunoSEQ multiplex PCR, lists solely in-frame clones and lacks some. The profile covers 300,000 to 400,000 clones, with around 81% appearing a single time and 2% to 2.5% taken by the ten largest. Source: peripheral blood, taken in a trial of Ad26.COV2.S vaccine versus placebo. The receptor set was obtained from a person aged 18-65 years who received the Ad26.COV2.S COVID-19 vaccine or a placebo.

CDR3 in DNA: TGTGCTAGTCAACGGACAGGGGAAGCCGGGGAGCTGTTTTTT. This sequence encodes CASQRTGEAGELFF. The V call is TRBV12-5, the J call TRBJ2-2; 9 nucleotides line up with TRBD1. Germline V gives CDR1 LGHNT, CDR2 FRNRAP. Trimming removed 8 bases from V and 6 bases from J; junction bases left unmatched: 7. The CDR3 is made up of 14 amino acids.

The CDR3 DNA reads TGTGCCAGTAGTCCCGAAGGGGGTACTGGGGCCAACGTCCTGACTTTC. Residues: CASSPEGGTGANVLTF. V is TRBV19 and J is TRBJ2-6; a possible D gene is TRBD1 (6 bases). CDR1 and CDR2 from the germline V gene are LNHDA and SQIVND (reference sequence). The length of the CDR3 is 16 residues. V was trimmed by 5 bases and J by 2 bases, leaving 13 bases between them.

The V and J genes are TRBV3-1 (or the pseudogene TRBV3-2) and TRBJ1-3; D ambiguous. Germline V lookup: CDR1 LGHDT, CDR2 YNNKEL (reference sequence). The CDR3 runs to 13 residues. Trimming took off 2 bases at V and 4 bases at J, with 6 bases between the two ends. The CDR3 coding sequence is TGTGCCAGCAGCCAATCTCGGGGAAACACCATATATTTT. This gives the protein CASSQSRGNTIYF.

The chain joins TRBV10-2 to TRBJ1-6, with TRBD1 identical over 9 bases. The germline gives CDR1 WSHSY, CDR2 SAAADI. This CDR3 has 12 residues. V shed 6 bases and J 13 bases; nucleotides not matched to a gene: 4. Here the CDR3 DNA reads TGCGCCAGCAGCGAACAGGGGGCTCCCCTCCACTTT. Its protein product is CASSEQGAPLHF.

This clone was detected only once. The J gene is TRBJ2-7, the V gene TRBV5-1, with a tentative D call TRBD1 (7 bases). V lost 3 bases and J 7 bases, leaving 17 bases between the germline ends. CDR3 length equals 14 residues. Germline CDR1 is SGHRS and CDR2 is YFSETQ. The CDR3 sequence is CASSSGGGAGEQYF. CDR3 bases: TGCGCCAGCAGCTCTGGAGGGGGCGCAGGGGAGCAGTACTTC.

The rearrangement links TRBV5-5 to TRBJ2-1, with D perhaps TRBD1 or TRBD2 (5 bases each). This CDR3 has 16 amino acids. The germline gives CDR1 SGHKS, CDR2 YYEKEE (reference sequence). V gave up 0 bases and J gave up 7 bases, with 17 bases separating them. CDR3 region: CASSLVAGVGDNEQFF. The CDR3 bases are TGTGCCAGCAGCTTGGTTGCAGGTGTGGGGGATAATGAGCAGTTCTTC.

The V gene is TRBV5-8, the J gene TRBJ2-7; 7 bases line up with TRBD1. This CDR3 is 14 amino acids long. CDR1 and CDR2 (germline): SGHTS, YDEGEE. V lost 6 bases and J lost 0; bases outside the gene matches: 6. CDR3 nucleotide sequence: TGTGCCAGCACCCGGACAGGTAGCTCCTACGAGCAGTACTTC. This sequence encodes CASTRTGSSYEQYF.

This rearrangement joins TRBV2 to TRBJ2-2; D is unclear. Germline CDR1 SNHLY, CDR2 FYNNEI. This CDR3 comprises 15 residues. Trimming shortened V by 5 bases and J by 2 bases, and 12 bases separated the two germline ends. CDR3 in DNA: TGTGCCAGCAGTCCTCGGACGGCAAACACCGGGGAGCTGTTTTTT. It is translated as CASSPRTANTGELFF.